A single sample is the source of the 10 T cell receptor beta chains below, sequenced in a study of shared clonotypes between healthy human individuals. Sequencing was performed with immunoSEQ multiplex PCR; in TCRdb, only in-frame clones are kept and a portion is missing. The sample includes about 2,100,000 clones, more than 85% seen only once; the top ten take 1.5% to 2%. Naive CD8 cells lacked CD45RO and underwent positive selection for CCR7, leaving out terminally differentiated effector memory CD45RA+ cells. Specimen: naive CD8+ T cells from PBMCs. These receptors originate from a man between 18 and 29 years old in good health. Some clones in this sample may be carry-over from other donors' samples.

CDR3 sequence (DNA): TGTGCCAGCAGCTTCTTAATGAACACTGAAGCTTTCTTT. Translating gives CASSFLMNTEAFF. The chain links TRBV7-9 to TRBJ1-1; no definite D call. The V gene lost 3 bases and the J gene lost 0 bases, with 5 bases spanning the gap. The CDR3 runs to 13 residues. Germline V gene lookup returns CDR1 SEHNR and CDR2 FQNEAQ (reference sequence).

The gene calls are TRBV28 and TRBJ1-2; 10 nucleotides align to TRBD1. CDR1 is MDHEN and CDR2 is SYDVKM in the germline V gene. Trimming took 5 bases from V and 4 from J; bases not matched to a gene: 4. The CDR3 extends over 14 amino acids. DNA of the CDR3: TGTGCCAGCAGTGGACAGGGGGGCGGCTATGGCTACACCTTC. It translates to CASSGQGGGYGYTF.

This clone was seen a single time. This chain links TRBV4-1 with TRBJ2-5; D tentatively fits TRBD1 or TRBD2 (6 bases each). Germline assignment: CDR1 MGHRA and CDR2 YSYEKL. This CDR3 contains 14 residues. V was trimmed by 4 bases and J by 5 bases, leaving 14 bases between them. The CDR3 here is CASSPWGAGETQYF. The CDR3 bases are TGCGCCAGCAGCCCGTGGGGGGCGGGCGAGACCCAGTACTTC.

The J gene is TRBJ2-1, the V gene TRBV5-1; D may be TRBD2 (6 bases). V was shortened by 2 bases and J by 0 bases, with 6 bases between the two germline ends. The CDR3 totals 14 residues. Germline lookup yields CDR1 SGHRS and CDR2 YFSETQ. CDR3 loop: CASSFGSSYNEQFF. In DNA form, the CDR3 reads TGCGCCAGCAGCTTCGGGAGCTCCTACAATGAGCAGTTCTTC.

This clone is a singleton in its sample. The CDR3 loop reads CASSFLQSTTQETQYF. The CDR3 DNA is TGTGCCAGCAGTTTCCTGCAATCTACCACCCAAGAGACCCAGTACTTC. The chain carries TRBV28 and TRBJ2-5, with unresolved D. Germline V lookup: CDR1 MDHEN, CDR2 SYDVKM. The CDR3 spans 16 residues. V lost 3 bases and J lost 1, with 15 bases in between.

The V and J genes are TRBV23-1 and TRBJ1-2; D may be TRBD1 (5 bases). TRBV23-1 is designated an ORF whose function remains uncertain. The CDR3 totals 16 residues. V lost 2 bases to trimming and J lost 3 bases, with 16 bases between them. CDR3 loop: CASSQEGAGLDYGYTF. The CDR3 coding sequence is TGCGCCAGCAGTCAAGAAGGGGCGGGTCTAGACTATGGCTACACCTTC.

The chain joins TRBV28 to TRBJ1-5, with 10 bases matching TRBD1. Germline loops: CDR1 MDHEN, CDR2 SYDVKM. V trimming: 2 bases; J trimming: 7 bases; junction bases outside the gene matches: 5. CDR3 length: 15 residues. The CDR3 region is CASSLRGQGSQPQHF. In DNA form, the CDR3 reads TGTGCCAGCAGTTTAAGGGGACAGGGGAGCCAGCCCCAGCATTTT.

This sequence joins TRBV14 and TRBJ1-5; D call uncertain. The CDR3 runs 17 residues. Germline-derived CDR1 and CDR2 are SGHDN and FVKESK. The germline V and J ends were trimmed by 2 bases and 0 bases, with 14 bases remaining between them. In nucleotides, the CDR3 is TGTGCCAGCAGCCAACCTCGGACGGCTTATAGCAATCAGCCCCAGCATTTT. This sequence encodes CASSQPRTAYSNQPQHF.

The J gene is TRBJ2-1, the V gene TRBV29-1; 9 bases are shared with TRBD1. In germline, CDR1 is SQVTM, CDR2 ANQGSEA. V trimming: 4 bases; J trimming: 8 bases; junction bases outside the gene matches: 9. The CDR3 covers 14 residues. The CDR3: CSVVGGGQGHEQFF. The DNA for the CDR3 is TGCAGCGTTGTTGGGGGGGGACAGGGCCATGAGCAGTTCTTC.

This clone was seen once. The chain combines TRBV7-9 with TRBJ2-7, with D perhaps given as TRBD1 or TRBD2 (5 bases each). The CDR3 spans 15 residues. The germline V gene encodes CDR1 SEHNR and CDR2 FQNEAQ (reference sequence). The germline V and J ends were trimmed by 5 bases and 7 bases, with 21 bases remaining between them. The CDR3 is CASSPFGREGEEQYF. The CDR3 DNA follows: TGTGCCAGCAGCCCTTTCGGCAGGGAAGGGGAGGAGCAGTACTTC.